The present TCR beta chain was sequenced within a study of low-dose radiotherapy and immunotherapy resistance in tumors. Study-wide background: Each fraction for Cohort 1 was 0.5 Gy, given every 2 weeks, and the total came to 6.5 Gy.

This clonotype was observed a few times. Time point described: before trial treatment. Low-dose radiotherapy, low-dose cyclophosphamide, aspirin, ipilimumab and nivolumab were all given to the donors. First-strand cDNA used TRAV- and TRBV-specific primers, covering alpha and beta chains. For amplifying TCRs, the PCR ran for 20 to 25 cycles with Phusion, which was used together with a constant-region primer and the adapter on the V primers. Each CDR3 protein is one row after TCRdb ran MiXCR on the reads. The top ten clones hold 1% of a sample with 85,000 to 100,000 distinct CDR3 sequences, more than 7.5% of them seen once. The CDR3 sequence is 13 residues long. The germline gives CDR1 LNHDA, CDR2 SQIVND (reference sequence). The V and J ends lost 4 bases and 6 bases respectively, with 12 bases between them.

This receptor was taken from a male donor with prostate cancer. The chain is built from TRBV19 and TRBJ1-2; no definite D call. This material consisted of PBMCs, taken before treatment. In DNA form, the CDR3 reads TGTGCCAGTAGTACCGGACCCGGAAATGGCTACACCTTC. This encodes CASSTGPGNGYTF.